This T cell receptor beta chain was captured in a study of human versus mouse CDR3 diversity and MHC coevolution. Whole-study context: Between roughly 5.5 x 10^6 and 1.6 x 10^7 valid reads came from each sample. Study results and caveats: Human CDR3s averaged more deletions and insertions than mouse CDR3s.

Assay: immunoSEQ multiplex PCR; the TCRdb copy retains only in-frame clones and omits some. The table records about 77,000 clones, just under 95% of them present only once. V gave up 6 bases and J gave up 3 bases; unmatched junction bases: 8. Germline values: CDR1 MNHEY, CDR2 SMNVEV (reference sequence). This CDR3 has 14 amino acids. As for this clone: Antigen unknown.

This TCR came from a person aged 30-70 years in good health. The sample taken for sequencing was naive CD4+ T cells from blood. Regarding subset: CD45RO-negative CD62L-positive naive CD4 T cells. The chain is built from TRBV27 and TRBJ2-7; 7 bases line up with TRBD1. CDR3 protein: CASRARDSFYEQYF. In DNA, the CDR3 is TGTGCCAGCAGGGCCCGGGACAGCTTCTACGAGCAGTACTTC.